One and the same sample provided the 5 T cell receptor beta chains below, sequenced in a study of CD8+ T cells in alopecia areata. cDNA serving as the sequencing template came from extracted, reverse transcribed RNA. Sequenced by immunoSEQ multiplex PCR; TCRdb stores in-frame clones only, minus some. The table has 100,000 to 150,000 clones, approximately 49% seen once. The sample here was CD8+ T cells sorted from blood, taken at week 0. These receptors came from a human donor with alopecia areata.

The genes are TRBV6-1 and TRBJ1-6, with D perhaps matching TRBD1 (5 bases). V was clipped by 4 bases and J by 7 bases, with 14 bases between them. Per germline, CDR1 MNHNS and CDR2 SASEGT. The CDR3 contains 15 residues. The CDR3 loop is CASSVGTGTNSPLHF. The DNA for the CDR3 is TGTGCCAGCAGTGTCGGGACGGGGACCAATTCACCCCTCCACTTT.

The rearrangement uses TRBV2 and TRBJ2-5; D might be TRBD2 (7 bases). Germline CDR1 is SNHLY and CDR2 is FYNNEI. This CDR3 is 16 amino acids long. Trimming stripped 5 bases from V and 5 bases from J, with 21 bases between. The CDR3 DNA sequence: TGTGCCAGCAGTAGGGGGACCGGGGGGCTTGCGGAGACCCAGTACTTC. It encodes CASSRGTGGLAETQYF.

The gene calls are TRBV5-1 and TRBJ2-5; D gene unclear. The CDR3 runs to 16 residues. Trimming stripped 2 bases from V and 0 bases from J, with 14 bases between. Germline CDR1 and CDR2: SGHRS and YFSETQ. CDR3 DNA: TGCGCCAGCAGCTTAGTCGTGGGCCGATACCAAGAGACCCAGTACTTC. This encodes CASSLVVGRYQETQYF.

The V gene is TRBV6-5, the J gene TRBJ2-5; D ambiguous. The CDR3 has 11 amino acids. Germline CDR1 is MNHEY and CDR2 is SVGAGI. V shed 5 bases and J shed 5 bases, with 6 bases lying between them. The CDR3 sequence: CASSPGETQYF. The CDR3 coding sequence is TGTGCCAGCAGTCCCGGGGAGACCCAGTACTTC.

This clone was counted only a few times. The V call is TRBV11-1, the J call TRBJ2-1; D not certain. The CDR3 loop spans 14 amino acids. Between the trimmed V and J ends, which lost 2 bases and 7 bases, there was a span of 12 bases. Per germline, CDR1 SGHAT and CDR2 FQDESV (reference sequence). The CDR3 DNA sequence: TGTGCCAGCAGCTTACCGGACGCGAGTAATGAGCAGTTCTTC. Amino acids: CASSLPDASNEQFF.